This T cell receptor (beta chain) came from a study of PD-1 blockade in classical Hodgkin lymphoma. All trial patients relapsed after autologous stem cell transplantation. Negative magnetic selection isolated CD4+ T cells from thawed PBMCs. Trimming shortened V by 1 base and J by 4 bases, and 5 bases separated the two germline ends. The CDR3 has 12 residues. Germline loops: CDR1 SGHAT, CDR2 FQNNGV. Here immunoSEQ multiplex PCR was the method, and the copy in TCRdb shows in-frame clones only, minus some. Counted here are about 27,000 clones, roughly 80% occurring once; the ten biggest clones make up 2.4%. In regard to this clone: Its antigen is unidentified.

Study results and caveats: Causes of the repertoire differences remain undefined, possibly disease activity or prior therapy. When set against healthy donors, newly diagnosed patients were reported to show lower baseline TCR diversity.

Sample: CD4+ T cells from blood, taken at baseline. The clonotype was recovered from a human donor with classical Hodgkin lymphoma. The chain has TRBV11-2 and TRBJ2-7, with D unresolved. The CDR3 bases are TGTGCCAGCAGCTTAGTTTCGTACGAGCAGTACTTC. This translates into CASSLVSYEQYF. The complete variable domain, with remaining parts taken from reference TRBV11-2 and TRBJ2-7, reads EAGVAQSPRYKIIEKRQSVAFWCNPISGHATLYWYQQILGQGPKLLIQFQNNGVVDDSQLPKDRFSAERLKGVDSTLKIQPAKLEDSAVYLCASSLVSYEQYFGPGTRLTVT.